A selection of T cell receptor beta chains follows, all from one sample in a study of blood T cell repertoires in COVID-19. Libraries were prepared by immunoSEQ multiplex PCR; TCRdb keeps only in-frame clonotypes and omits some of them. The data show some 80,000 clones, approximately 85% seen once. The sample was peripheral blood. The receptors here all came from a woman over 75 with active or convalescent COVID-19. The CDR3 runs from the conserved cysteine through the conserved F or W. A D gene is named only where the DNA matches it firmly. Size tells how often a clone was seen (once, few, many) or the class of an expanded clone, and some rows leave it out.

abundance	v_gene	len	j_gene	d_gene	CDR3aa	CDR3nt
-	TRBV10-3	13	TRBJ1-2	-	CAISEGGANGYTF	TGTGCCATCAGCGAAGGGGGGGCAAATGGCTACACCTTC
-	TRBV9	14	TRBJ2-3	-	CASSVVSNTDTQYF	TGTGCCAGCAGCGTAGTTTCTAACACAGATACGCAGTATTTT
-	TRBV27	21	TRBJ2-6	TRBD1	CASRKKGPSRGRLSGANVLTF	TGTGCCAGCAGAAAGAAGGGGCCAAGCAGGGGGCGACTCTCTGGGGCCAACGTCCTGACTTTC
-	TRBV19	15	TRBJ2-5	TRBD2	CASSILAGNKETQYF	TGTGCCAGTAGTATCCTAGCGGGAAACAAAGAGACCCAGTACTTC
-	TRBV7-2	15	TRBJ1-2	-	CASSLAQSTNYGYTF	TGTGCCAGCAGCTTAGCTCAGTCCACAAACTATGGCTACACCTTC
few	TRBV28	15	TRBJ2-2	TRBD1	CASSLGDRVIGELFF	TGTGCCAGCAGTTTGGGGGACAGGGTGATCGGGGAGCTGTTTTTT
-	TRBV6-4	17	TRBJ1-3	-	CASTRPTGGNSGNTIYF	TGTGCCAGCACCCGACCCACCGGGGGGAACTCTGGAAACACCATATATTTT
-	TRBV6-5	15	TRBJ2-5	-	CASSYTRGRQETQYF	TGTGCCAGCAGTTACACCAGGGGACGGCAAGAGACCCAGTACTTC
-	TRBV7-8	18	TRBJ2-3	-	CASSLAGVLAGGTDTQYF	TGTGCCAGCAGCTTAGCGGGCGTGCTAGCCGGGGGCACAGATACGCAGTATTTT
-	TRBV7-8	15	TRBJ1-4	-	CASSSTTRGGEKLFF	TGTGCCAGCAGCTCCACCACCAGGGGAGGGGAAAAACTGTTTTTT
few	TRBV19	14	TRBJ1-1	-	CASTGGPLDGEAFF	TGTGCCAGTACGGGCGGGCCCCTGGACGGTGAAGCTTTCTTT
-	TRBV7-2	15	TRBJ2-6	-	CASSLSYSGANVLTF	TGTGCCAGCAGCCTATCCTACTCTGGGGCCAACGTCCTGACTTTC
-	TRBV6-5	14	TRBJ1-5	-	CASSYGQTNQPQHF	TGTGCCAGCAGTTACGGACAGACTAATCAGCCCCAGCATTTT
-	TRBV11-2	15	TRBJ2-7	-	CASSSPLRGNYEQYF	TGTGCCAGCAGCTCACCCCTCCGTGGCAACTACGAGCAGTACTTC
-	TRBV11-3	14	TRBJ2-5	-	CASSLGGPQETQYF	TGTGCCAGCAGCTTAGGCGGGCCCCAAGAGACCCAGTACTTC
-	TRBV3-1/TRBV3-2	14	TRBJ2-1	TRBD2	CASSRLAGVSEQFF	TGTGCCAGCAGCCGCCTAGCGGGGGTCAGTGAGCAGTTCTTC
-	TRBV2	14	TRBJ2-7	TRBD1	CASSRQGRGYEQYF	TGTGCCAGCAGCCGACAGGGACGGGGCTACGAGCAGTACTTC
-	TRBV9	16	TRBJ2-3	-	CASSARLSGSTDTQYF	TGTGCCAGCAGCGCGCGGTTAAGCGGGAGCACAGATACGCAGTATTTT
-	TRBV5-4	16	TRBJ1-4	TRBD1	CASSLRYRDRNEKLFF	TGTGCCAGCAGCTTGAGATACCGGGACAGGAATGAAAAACTGTTTTTT
-	TRBV27	13	TRBJ2-7	TRBD2	CASRRTSGYEQYF	TGTGCCAGCAGGCGGACTAGCGGCTACGAGCAGTACTTC
-	TRBV7-2	16	TRBJ2-1	TRBD2	CASSPGRLAGYNEQFF	TGTGCCAGCAGCCCCGGGCGGCTAGCGGGGTACAATGAGCAGTTCTTC
-	TRBV29-1	12	TRBJ2-7	-	CSVMPGAHEQYF	TGCAGCGTTATGCCAGGTGCCCACGAGCAGTACTTC
once	TRBV6-6	15	TRBJ1-1	TRBD1	CASSYGDRGLTEAFF	TGTGCCAGCAGTTACGGGGACAGGGGGCTGACTGAAGCTTTCTTT
-	TRBV12-3/TRBV12-4	12	TRBJ2-5	-	CASRTPSSRVYF	TGTGCCAGCAGAACTCCTAGCAGCCGGGTGTACTTC
-	TRBV7-6	16	TRBJ2-1	TRBD2	CASTLLAGAAYNEQFF	TGTGCCAGCACCCTACTAGCGGGAGCGGCTTACAATGAGCAGTTCTTC
-	TRBV25-1	13	TRBJ2-7	-	CASRSDSGYEQYF	TGTGCCAGCAGATCGGACAGTGGCTACGAGCAGTACTTC
-	TRBV9	14	TRBJ2-3	TRBD1	CASSITGVPDTQYF	TGTGCCAGCAGCATCACAGGGGTTCCCGATACGCAGTATTTT
-	TRBV9	16	TRBJ1-3	TRBD1	CASSVRDRDSGNTIYF	TGTGCCAGCAGCGTTCGAGACAGGGATTCTGGAAACACCATATATTTT
once	TRBV6-5	14	TRBJ2-6	-	CASSTGSGANVLTF	TGTGCCAGCAGCACAGGCTCTGGGGCCAACGTCCTGACTTTC
-	TRBV18	16	TRBJ1-3	-	CASSPSPASSGNTIYF	TGTGCCAGCTCACCATCACCGGCTAGCTCTGGAAACACCATATATTTT
-	TRBV19	13	TRBJ2-1	TRBD2	CASQREVRGEQFF	TGTGCCAGCCAGCGGGAGGTCCGTGGTGAGCAGTTCTTC
-	TRBV30	14	TRBJ2-2	TRBD1	CAWSRQGYTGELFF	TGTGCCTGGAGTAGACAGGGATACACCGGGGAGCTGTTTTTT
-	TRBV19	15	TRBJ2-2	-	CASSIQQGNTGELFF	TGTGCCAGTAGTATCCAACAGGGCAACACCGGGGAGCTGTTTTTT
-	TRBV7-9	12	TRBJ2-7	-	CASSLAAYEQYF	TGTGCCAGCAGCTTAGCCGCCTACGAGCAGTACTTC
few	TRBV5-1	14	TRBJ2-1	-	CASSRGATGNEQFF	TGCGCCAGCAGTAGGGGCGCGACTGGGAATGAGCAGTTCTTC
-	TRBV7-2	15	TRBJ2-7	TRBD2	CASSLANSGGSEQYF	TGTGCCAGCAGCTTAGCGAATAGCGGGGGTTCCGAGCAGTACTTC
few	TRBV7-3	13	TRBJ2-3	-	CASSQISTDTQYF	TGTGCCAGCAGCCAAATTAGCACAGATACGCAGTATTTT